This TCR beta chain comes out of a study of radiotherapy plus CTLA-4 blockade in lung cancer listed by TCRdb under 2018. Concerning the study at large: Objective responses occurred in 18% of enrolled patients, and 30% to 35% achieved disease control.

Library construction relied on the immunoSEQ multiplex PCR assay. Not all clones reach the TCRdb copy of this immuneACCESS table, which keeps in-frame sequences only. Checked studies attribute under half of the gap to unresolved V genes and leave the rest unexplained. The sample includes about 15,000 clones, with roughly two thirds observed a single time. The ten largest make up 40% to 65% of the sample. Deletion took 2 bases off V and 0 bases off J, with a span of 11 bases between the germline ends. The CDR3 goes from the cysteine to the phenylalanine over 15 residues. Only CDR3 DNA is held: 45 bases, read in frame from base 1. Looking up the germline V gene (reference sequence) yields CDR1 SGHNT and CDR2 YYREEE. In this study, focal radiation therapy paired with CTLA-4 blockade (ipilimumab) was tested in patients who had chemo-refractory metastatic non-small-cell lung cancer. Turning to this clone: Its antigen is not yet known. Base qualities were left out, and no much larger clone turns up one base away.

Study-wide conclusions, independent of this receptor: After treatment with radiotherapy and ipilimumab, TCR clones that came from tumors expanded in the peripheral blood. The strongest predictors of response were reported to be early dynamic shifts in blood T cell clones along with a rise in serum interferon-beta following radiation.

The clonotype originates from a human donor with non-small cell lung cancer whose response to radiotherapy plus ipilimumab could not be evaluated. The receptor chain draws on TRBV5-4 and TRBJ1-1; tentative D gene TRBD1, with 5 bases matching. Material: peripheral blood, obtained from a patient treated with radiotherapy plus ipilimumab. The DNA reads TGTGCCAGCAGCTTCGACAGAGTCATGAACACTGAAGCTTTCTTT. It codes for CASSFDRVMNTEAFF. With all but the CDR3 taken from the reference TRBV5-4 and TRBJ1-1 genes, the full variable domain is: ETGVTQSPTHLIKTRGQQVTLRCSSQSGHNTVSWYQQALGQGPQFIFQYYREEENGRGNFPPRFSGLQFPNYSSELNVNALELDDSALYLCASSFDRVMNTEAFFGQGTRLTVV.